The present TCR beta chain was sequenced within a study of T cell clones after liver transplantation. Profiled with immunoSEQ multiplex PCR; TCRdb holds only in-frame clones, not every one. The table lists some 80,000 clones, around 80% of them singletons, with over 2% in the top ten. This clone was counted once. The TCR sequence derives from a human patient who received a liver transplant. Some T cells here may be from the graft donor. The sample in question was CD4+ T cells from blood, obtained around 50 months after liver transplant.

CDR3 sequence (DNA): TGTGCCAGTAGTCCACAGGCCATAGCCAAAAACATTCAGTACTTC. It specifies CASSPQAIAKNIQYF. This sequence joins TRBV19 and TRBJ2-4, with D possibly being TRBD1 (5 bases). The V gene's germline CDR1 is LNHDA and CDR2 SQIVND (reference sequence). Deletions cut 5 bases from V and 0 bases from J, with 11 bases between. This CDR3 region has 15 residues. Full variable domain (outside the CDR3, taken from reference TRBV19 and TRBJ2-4): DGGITQSPKYLFRKEGQNVTLSCEQNLNHDAMYWYRQDPGQGLRLIYYSQIVNDFQKGDIAEGYSVSREKKESFPLTVTSAQKNPTAFYLCASSPQAIAKNIQYFGAGTRLSVL.